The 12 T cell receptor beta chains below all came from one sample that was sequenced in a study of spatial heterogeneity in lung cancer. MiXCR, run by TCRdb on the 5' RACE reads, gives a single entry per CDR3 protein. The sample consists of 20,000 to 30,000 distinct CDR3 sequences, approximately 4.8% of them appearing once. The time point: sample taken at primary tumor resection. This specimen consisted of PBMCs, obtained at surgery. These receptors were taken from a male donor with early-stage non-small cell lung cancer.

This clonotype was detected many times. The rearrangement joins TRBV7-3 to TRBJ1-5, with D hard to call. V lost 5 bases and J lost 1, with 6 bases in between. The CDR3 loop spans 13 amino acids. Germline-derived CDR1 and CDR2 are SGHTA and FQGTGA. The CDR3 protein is CASSVDSNQPQHF. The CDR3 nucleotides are TGTGCCAGCAGCGTGGACAGCAATCAGCCCCAGCATTTT.

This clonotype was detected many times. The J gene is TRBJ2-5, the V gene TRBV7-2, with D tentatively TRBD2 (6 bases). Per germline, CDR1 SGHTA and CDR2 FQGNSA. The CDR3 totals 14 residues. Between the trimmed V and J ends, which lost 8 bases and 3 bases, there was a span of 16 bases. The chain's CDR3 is CASGEGLLKETQYF. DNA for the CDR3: TGTGCCAGCGGAGAGGGACTTCTCAAAGAGACCCAGTACTTC.

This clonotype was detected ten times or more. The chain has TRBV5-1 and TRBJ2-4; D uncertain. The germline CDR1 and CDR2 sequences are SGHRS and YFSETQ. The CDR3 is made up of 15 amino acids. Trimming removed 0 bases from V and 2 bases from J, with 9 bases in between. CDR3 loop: CASSLVSDTKNIQYF. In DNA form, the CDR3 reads TGCGCCAGCAGCTTGGTGTCGGATACCAAAAACATTCAGTACTTC.

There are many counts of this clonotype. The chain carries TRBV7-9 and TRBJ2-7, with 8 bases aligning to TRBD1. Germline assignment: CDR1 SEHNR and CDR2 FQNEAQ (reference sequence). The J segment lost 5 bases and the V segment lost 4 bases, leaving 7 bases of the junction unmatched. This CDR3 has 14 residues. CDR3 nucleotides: TGTGCCAGCAGCTGGGAGACAGGGGTCGACGAGCAGTACTTC. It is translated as CASSWETGVDEQYF. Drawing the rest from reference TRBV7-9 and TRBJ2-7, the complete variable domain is DTGVSQNPRHKITKRGQNVTFRCDPISEHNRLYWYRQTLGQGPEFLTYFQNEAQLEKSRLLSDRFSAERPKGSFSTLEIQRTEQGDSAMYLCASSWETGVDEQYFGPGTRLTVT.

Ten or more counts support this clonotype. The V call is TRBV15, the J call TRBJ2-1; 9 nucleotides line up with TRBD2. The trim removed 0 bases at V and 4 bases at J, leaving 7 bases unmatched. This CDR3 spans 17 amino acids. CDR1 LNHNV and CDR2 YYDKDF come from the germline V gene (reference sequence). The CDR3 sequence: CATSRDSGGGVYNEQFF. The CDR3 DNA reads TGTGCCACCAGCAGAGATAGCGGGGGTGGGGTGTACAATGAGCAGTTCTTC.

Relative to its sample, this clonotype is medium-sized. In nucleotides, the CDR3 is TGTGCCAGCAGCCTCCAGGGCGGGGAGCTGTTTTTT. As protein: CASSLQGGELFF. This chain uses TRBV12-3 or TRBV12-4 with TRBJ2-2, with a tentative D call TRBD1 (5 bases). This CDR3 has 12 residues. Trimming removed 6 bases at V and 7 bases at J, with 9 bases between.

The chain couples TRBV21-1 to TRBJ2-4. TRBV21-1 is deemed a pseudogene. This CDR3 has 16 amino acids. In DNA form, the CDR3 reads TGTGCCAGCAGCCCCCGAGAGACACTAGCCAAAAACATTCAGTACTTC. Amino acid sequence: CASSPRETLAKNIQYF.

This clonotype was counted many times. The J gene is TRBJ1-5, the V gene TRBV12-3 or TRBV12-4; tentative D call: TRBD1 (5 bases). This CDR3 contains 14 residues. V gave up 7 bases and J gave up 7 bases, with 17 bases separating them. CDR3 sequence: CASTIRGPGQPQHF. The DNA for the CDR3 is TGTGCCAGCACTATCCGGGGCCCTGGCCAGCCCCAGCATTTT.

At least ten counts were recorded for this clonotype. The chain's CDR3 is CASSTGLGAGELFF. The CDR3 nucleotides are TGTGCCAGCAGTACGGGACTAGGGGCCGGGGAGCTGTTTTTT. The V gene is TRBV27, the J gene TRBJ2-2, with 8 positions matching TRBD2. Germline trimming cut 5 bases from V and 6 bases from J; bases unmatched to any gene: 5. Germline loops: CDR1 MNHEY, CDR2 SMNVEV (reference sequence). The CDR3 totals 14 residues.

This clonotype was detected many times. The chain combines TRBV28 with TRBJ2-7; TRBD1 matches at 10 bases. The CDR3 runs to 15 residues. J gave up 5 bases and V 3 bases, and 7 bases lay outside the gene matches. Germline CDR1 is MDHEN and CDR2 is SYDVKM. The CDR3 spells CASSFWTGGVNEQYF. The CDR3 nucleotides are TGTGCCAGCAGTTTTTGGACAGGGGGTGTGAACGAGCAGTACTTC.

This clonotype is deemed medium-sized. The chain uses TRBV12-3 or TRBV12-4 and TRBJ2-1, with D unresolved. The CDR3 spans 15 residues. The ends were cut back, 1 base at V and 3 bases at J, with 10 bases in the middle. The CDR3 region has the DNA TGTGCCAGCAGTTTAGAGGCAGCGTTCTACAATGAGCAGTTCTTC. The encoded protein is CASSLEAAFYNEQFF.

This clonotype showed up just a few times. The CDR3 coding sequence is TGTGCCAGCAGCCAGACCGGGACTACGAAGTTCTTC. It is translated as CASSQTGTTKFF. The V and J genes are TRBV3-1 and TRBJ2-1; TRBD2 agrees at 7 bases. Germline V gene data show CDR1 as LGHDT and CDR2 as YNNKEL (reference sequence). The CDR3 length is 12 residues. Germline trimming cut 3 bases from V and 14 bases from J; bases unmatched to any gene: 7.